The sample holds a few counts of the clone carrying this T cell receptor (beta chain). Its antigen is undetermined. The sample comes from a study of T-cell memory formation after mild COVID-19. Study-wide points: CD4+ contracting clones were found mainly in CM and EM, and CD8+ ones in EMRA.

A 5'RACE reaction primed in the constant segment made cDNA libraries of TCR alpha and TCR beta, and these carried sample barcodes and UMIs. TCRdb used MiXCR to reprocess the 5' RACE reads, holding one entry per CDR3 protein. The sample gives about 270,000 distinct CDR3 sequences, 15% of which show up once; around 2.2% is in the top ten. This CDR3 contains 15 residues. Germline CDR1 is MGHDK and CDR2 is SYGVNS. V shed 7 bases, J shed 3 bases, and the junction held 9 bases outside the gene matches. The receptor comes from an adult woman who had mild COVID-19 (a few samples of this study predate the infection). Cell type and time point are not known. J is TRBJ1-3 and V is TRBV25-1; 7 nucleotides align to TRBD1. Sequenced sample: PBMCs or a T cell subset sorted from them (not recorded which). The CDR3 DNA follows: TGTGCCAGCACCCCCCAGGGGGTAAATGGAAACACCATATATTTT. This sequence encodes CASTPQGVNGNTIYF.